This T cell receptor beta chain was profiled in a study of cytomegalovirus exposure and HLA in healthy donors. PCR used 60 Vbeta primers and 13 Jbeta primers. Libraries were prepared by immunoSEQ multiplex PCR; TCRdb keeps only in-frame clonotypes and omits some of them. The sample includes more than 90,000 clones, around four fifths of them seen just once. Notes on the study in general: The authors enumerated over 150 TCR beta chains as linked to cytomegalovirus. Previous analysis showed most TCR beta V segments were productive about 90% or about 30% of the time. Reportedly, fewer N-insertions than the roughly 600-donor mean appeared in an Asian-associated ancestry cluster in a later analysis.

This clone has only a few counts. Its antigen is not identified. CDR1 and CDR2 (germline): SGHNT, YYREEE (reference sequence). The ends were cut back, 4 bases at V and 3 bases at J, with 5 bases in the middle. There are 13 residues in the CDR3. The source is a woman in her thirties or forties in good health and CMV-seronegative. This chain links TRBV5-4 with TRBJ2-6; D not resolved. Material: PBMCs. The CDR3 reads CASSLFGANVLTF. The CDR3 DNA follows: TGTGCCAGCAGCCTCTTTGGGGCCAACGTCCTGACTTTC.